The clone carrying this TCR beta chain appeared a few times. Authors of the study amplified TCR beta CDR3 regions from RNA transcripts. HTBI primers were the set used in a first-round RT-PCR of the TCR CDR3. TCRdb re-called the multiplex PCR reads with MiXCR, one entry per CDR3 protein. Of approximately 700,000 distinct CDR3 sequences listed, 45% are singletons. This sample is drawn from a study of T cells in Graves' hyperthyroidism and ophthalmopathy. V was clipped by 4 bases and J by 2 bases, with 7 bases between them. Germline CDR1 reads SGHRS; CDR2 reads YFSETQ. This CDR3 spans 14 amino acids. The chain couples TRBV5-1 to TRBJ1-6; no clear D gene. The clonotype was recovered from an adult man with Graves' disease, either hyperthyroidism or ophthalmopathy (not recorded which). Sequencing was done on a sample of peripheral blood or thyroid tissue (not recorded which). In nucleotides, the CDR3 is TGCGCCAGCAGCGTAGGAGCCTATAATTCACCCCTCCACTTT. Translating it yields CASSVGAYNSPLHF. Together with reference TRBV5-1 and TRBJ1-6, the CDR3 gives the full variable domain: KAGVTQTPRYLIKTRGQQVTLSCSPISGHRSVSWYQQTPGQGLQFLFEYFSETQRNKGNFPGRFSGRQFSNSRSEMNVSTLELGDSALYLCASSVGAYNSPLHFGNGTRLTVT.